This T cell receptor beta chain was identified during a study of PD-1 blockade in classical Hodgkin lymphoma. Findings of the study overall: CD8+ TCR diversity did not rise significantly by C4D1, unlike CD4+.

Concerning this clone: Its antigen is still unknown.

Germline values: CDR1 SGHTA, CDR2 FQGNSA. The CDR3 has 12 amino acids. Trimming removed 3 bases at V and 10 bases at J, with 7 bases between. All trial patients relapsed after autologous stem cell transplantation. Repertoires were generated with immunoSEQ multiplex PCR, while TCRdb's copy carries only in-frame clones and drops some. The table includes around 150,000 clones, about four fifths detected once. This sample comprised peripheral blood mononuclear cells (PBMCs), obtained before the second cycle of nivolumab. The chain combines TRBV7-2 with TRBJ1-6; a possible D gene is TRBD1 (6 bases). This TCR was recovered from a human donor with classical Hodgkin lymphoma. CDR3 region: CASSFDRSPLHF. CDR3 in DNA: TGTGCCAGCAGCTTCGACAGGTCACCCCTCCACTTT.